Presented here are 18 T cell receptor beta chains from one specimen sequenced in a study of a mutant IDH1 vaccine in newly diagnosed glioma. Time point reported: week 23, last vaccination. Vaccination comprised doses that each held 300 ug of mutant IDH1 20-mer peptide, plus topical imiquimod. These receptors have no identified antigens. Here immunoSEQ multiplex PCR was the method, and the copy in TCRdb shows in-frame clones only, minus some. The table records 50,000 to 70,000 clones, about 80% of them present only once. The material was PBMCs, obtained from a glioma patient whose treatment included an IDH1 peptide vaccine. The receptors here all came from a man aged 18-30 years with glioma.

The V gene is TRBV10-3, the J gene TRBJ2-1; D is unclear. V was clipped by 10 bases and J by 4 bases, with 14 bases between them. The CDR3 is 13 amino acids. Germline CDR1 ENHRY, CDR2 SYGVKD. Written as DNA, the CDR3 is TGTGCCAGCACCGGGTCGCCGTACAATGAGCAGTTCTTC. Its protein is CASTGSPYNEQFF.

This chain joins TRBV7-2 and TRBJ2-5; 10 positions match TRBD1. Trimming at V came to 5 bases and at J to 4 bases, leaving 7 bases not matched to a gene. The germline CDR1 and CDR2 sequences are SGHTA and FQGNSA. This CDR3 comprises 15 residues. CDR3 nucleotide sequence: TGTGCCAGCAGCCGGGACAGGGGTATCGTAGAGACCCAGTACTTC. Encoded protein: CASSRDRGIVETQYF.

The V and J genes are TRBV30 and TRBJ2-1; 7 positions agree with TRBD2. The CDR3 totals 13 residues. Germline CDR1 GTSNPN, CDR2 SVGIG (reference sequence). J was trimmed by 10 bases and V by 1 base; bases with no gene match: 7. The CDR3 sequence is CAWSARLAEEQFF. DNA of the CDR3: TGTGCCTGGAGTGCACGACTAGCTGAAGAGCAGTTCTTC.

This chain connects TRBV7-9 to TRBJ1-1, with no clear D. V lost 1 base and J 0 bases, leaving 9 bases between the germline ends. CDR1 and CDR2 from the germline V gene are SEHNR and FQNEAQ (reference sequence). The CDR3 is made up of 15 amino acids. The CDR3 is CASSLGPELNTEAFF. CDR3 nucleotides: TGTGCCAGCAGCTTAGGACCAGAACTGAACACTGAAGCTTTCTTT.

The chain employs TRBV5-5 and TRBJ1-1; D may be TRBD1 (6 bases). Trimming shortened V by 0 bases and J by 1 base, and 7 bases separated the two germline ends. CDR3 size: 14 residues. Germline V gene data show CDR1 as SGHKS and CDR2 as YYEKEE (reference sequence). The CDR3 spells CASSLATGNTEAFF. The CDR3 DNA reads as TGTGCCAGCAGCTTGGCGACAGGGAACACTGAAGCTTTCTTT. The full variable domain, its missing parts supplied by reference TRBV5-5 and TRBJ1-1, is DAGVTQSPTHLIKTRGQQVTLRCSPISGHKSVSWYQQVLGQGPQFIFQYYEKEERGRGNFPDRFSARQFPNYSSELNVNALLLGDSALYLCASSLATGNTEAFFGQGTRLTVV.

The CDR3 sequence: CSVQGAVLDEQYF. The DNA for the CDR3 is TGCAGCGTTCAGGGGGCGGTCTTGGACGAGCAGTACTTC. This chain connects TRBV29-1 to TRBJ2-5, with 8 bases matching TRBD1. Matching the DNA end better, TRBJ2-7 makes the J call doubtful. Per the germline V gene, CDR1 is SQVTM and CDR2 is ANQGSEA. The CDR3 totals 13 residues.

There are a few counts of this clone. The rearrangement links TRBV10-1 to TRBJ1-2, with D perhaps TRBD1 (5 bases). V shed 8 bases and J shed 6 bases, with 22 bases lying between them. This CDR3 contains 15 residues. Germline values: CDR1 WNHNN, CDR2 SYGVQD (reference sequence). The CDR3 loop reads CASFDGGVTGNGYTF. The CDR3 DNA reads as TGCGCCAGCTTTGACGGAGGGGTAACAGGTAATGGCTACACCTTC.

The V call is TRBV28, the J call TRBJ1-1; D ambiguous. The CDR3 consists of 17 residues. With 2 bases removed from V and 1 base from J, the gap between germline ends came to 17 bases. The germline V gene has CDR1 MDHEN and CDR2 SYDVKM. CDR3 in amino acids: CASSLQMSTGGNTEAFF. Written as DNA, the CDR3 is TGTGCCAGCAGTTTACAGATGTCTACGGGCGGGAACACTGAAGCTTTCTTT.

The chain couples TRBV5-4 to TRBJ1-2; 12 bases line up with TRBD1. Looked up from germline, CDR1 is SGHNT and CDR2 is YYREEE (reference sequence). Germline trimming cut 3 bases from V and 8 bases from J; bases unmatched to any gene: 8. This CDR3 is built from 15 residues. CDR3 in DNA: TGTGCCAGCAGCTCGCCGGGACAGGGGGCGGGGGGCTACACCTTC. As protein: CASSSPGQGAGGYTF.

The rearrangement links TRBV9 to TRBJ2-1; no clear D. CDR1 and CDR2 from the germline V gene are SGDLS and YYNGEE. The CDR3 covers 14 residues. V was pared by 4 bases and J by 2 bases, with 10 bases between. For the CDR3, the DNA is TGTGCCAGCAGCTTTGGCACCCCCTACAATGAGCAGTTCTTC. This encodes CASSFGTPYNEQFF. Complete variable domain (other parts from reference TRBV9 and TRBJ2-1): DSGVTQTPKHLITATGQRVTLRCSPRSGDLSVYWYQQSLDQGLQFLIQYYNGEERAKGNILERFSAQQFPDLHSELNLSSLELGDSALYFCASSFGTPYNEQFFGPGTRLTVL.

The V gene is TRBV19, the J gene TRBJ2-5; the D call may be TRBD1 or TRBD2 (6 bases each). The CDR3 is made up of 16 amino acids. V shed 3 bases and J shed 5 bases, with 19 bases lying between them. The germline CDR1 and CDR2 sequences are LNHDA and SQIVND (reference sequence). CDR3 sequence: CASSIYGRGAGETQYF. The CDR3 DNA reads as TGTGCCAGTAGTATTTATGGTAGGGGGGCAGGGGAGACCCAGTACTTC. The variable domain in full, completed from reference TRBV19 and TRBJ2-5, reads DGGITQSPKYLFRKEGQNVTLSCEQNLNHDAMYWYRQDPGQGLRLIYYSQIVNDFQKGDIAEGYSVSREKKESFPLTVTSAQKNPTAFYLCASSIYGRGAGETQYFGPGTRLLVL.

This chain links TRBV6-4 with TRBJ2-7; no firm D call. Germline lookup yields CDR1 MRHNA and CDR2 SNTAGT. The CDR3 totals 13 residues. V was cut by 3 bases and J by 3 bases, with 9 bases left in between. The CDR3, as DNA: TGTGCCAGCAGTGAAGGACCCTTCTACGAGCAGTACTTC. The encoded protein is CASSEGPFYEQYF.

This chain uses TRBV19 with TRBJ1-1; 7 positions match TRBD1. The V segment lost 3 bases and the J segment 1 base; nucleotides outside the gene matches: 8. Germline lookup yields CDR1 LNHDA and CDR2 SQIVND (reference sequence). The CDR3 runs 16 residues. The CDR3 DNA reads TGTGCCAGTAGTATTTTCAGGACAGGTCAGAACACTGAAGCTTTCTTT. Translated, it gives CASSIFRTGQNTEAFF.

This chain connects TRBV11-2 to TRBJ1-3; D not certain. Germline V gene lookup returns CDR1 SGHAT and CDR2 FQNNGV. Trimming took 2 bases from V and 4 from J, leaving 12 bases between them. The CDR3 is made up of 15 amino acids. The CDR3 region is CASSLTAPLGNTIYF. For the CDR3, the DNA is TGTGCCAGCAGCTTAACGGCCCCGTTAGGAAACACCATATATTTT.

The genes are TRBV30 and TRBJ1-2, with D perhaps TRBD1 (5 bases). The CDR3 has 13 residues. CDR1 GTSNPN and CDR2 SVGIG come from the germline V gene (reference sequence). V lost 2 bases to trimming and J lost 8 bases, with 15 bases between them. The CDR3 here is CAWSPGDARGYTF. CDR3 DNA sequence: TGTGCCTGGAGTCCGGGGGATGCACGGGGCTACACCTTC.

The rearrangement joins TRBV30 to TRBJ1-3; D uncertain. CDR3 length: 14 amino acids. V was trimmed by 3 bases and J by 0 bases, leaving 9 bases between them. The germline V gene encodes CDR1 GTSNPN and CDR2 SVGIG (reference sequence). The CDR3 nucleotides read TGTGCCTGGAGCCCGGAATCCTCTGGAAACACCATATATTTT. It yields the protein CAWSPESSGNTIYF.

The DNA for the CDR3 is TGTGCCAGCAGCGCACAGGGGGCTTACGGCTACACCTTC. Translation: CASSAQGAYGYTF. The chain recombines TRBV9 with TRBJ1-2, with 9 positions matching TRBD1. The CDR3 has 13 amino acids. The J segment lost 8 bases and the V segment lost 3 bases, leaving 5 bases of the junction unmatched. The germline V gene encodes CDR1 SGDLS and CDR2 YYNGEE.

The chain carries TRBV28 and TRBJ1-4; no clear D gene. The CDR3 spans 16 residues. Between the trimmed V and J ends, which lost 8 bases and 8 bases, there was a span of 24 bases. The germline gives CDR1 MDHEN, CDR2 SYDVKM. As DNA, the CDR3 is TGTGCCAGCGGACTGACTTCGCCGTCAGAATACGAAAAACTGTTTTTT. This sequence encodes CASGLTSPSEYEKLFF.